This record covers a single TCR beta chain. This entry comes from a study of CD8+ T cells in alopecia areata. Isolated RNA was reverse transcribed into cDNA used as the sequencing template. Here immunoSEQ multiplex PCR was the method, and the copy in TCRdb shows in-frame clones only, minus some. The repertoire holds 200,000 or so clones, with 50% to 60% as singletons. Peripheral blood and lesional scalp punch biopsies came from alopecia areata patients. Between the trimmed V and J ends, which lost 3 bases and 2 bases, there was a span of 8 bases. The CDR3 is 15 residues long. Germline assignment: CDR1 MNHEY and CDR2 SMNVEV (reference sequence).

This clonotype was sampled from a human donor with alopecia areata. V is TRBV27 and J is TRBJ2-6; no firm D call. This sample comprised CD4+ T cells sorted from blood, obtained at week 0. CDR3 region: CASSFTVAGANVLTF. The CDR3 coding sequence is TGTGCCAGCAGTTTTACGGTGGCTGGGGCCAACGTCCTGACTTTC. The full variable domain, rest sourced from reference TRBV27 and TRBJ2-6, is EAQVTQNPRYLITVTGKKLTVTCSQNMNHEYMSWYRQDPGLGLRQIYYSMNVEVTDKGDVPEGYKVSRKEKRNFPLILESPSPNQTSLYFCASSFTVAGANVLTFGAGSRLTVL.